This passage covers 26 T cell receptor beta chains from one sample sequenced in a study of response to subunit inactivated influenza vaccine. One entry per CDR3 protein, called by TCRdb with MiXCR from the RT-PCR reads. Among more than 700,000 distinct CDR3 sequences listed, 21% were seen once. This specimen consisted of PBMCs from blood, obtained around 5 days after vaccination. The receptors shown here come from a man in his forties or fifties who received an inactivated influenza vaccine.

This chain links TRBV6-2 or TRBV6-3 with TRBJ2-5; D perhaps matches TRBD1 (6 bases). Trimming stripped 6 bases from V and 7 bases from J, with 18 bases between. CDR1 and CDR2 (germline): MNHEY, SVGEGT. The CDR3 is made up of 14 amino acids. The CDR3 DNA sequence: TGTGCCAGCAGCCCTCAACAGGGTTCTCGGACCCAGTACTTC. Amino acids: CASSPQQGSRTQYF.

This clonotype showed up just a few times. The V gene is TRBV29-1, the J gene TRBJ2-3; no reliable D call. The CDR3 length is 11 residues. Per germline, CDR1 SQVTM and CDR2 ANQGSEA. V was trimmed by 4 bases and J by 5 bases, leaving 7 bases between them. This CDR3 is CSVATGDTQYF. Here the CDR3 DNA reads TGCAGCGTTGCGACGGGAGATACGCAGTATTTT.

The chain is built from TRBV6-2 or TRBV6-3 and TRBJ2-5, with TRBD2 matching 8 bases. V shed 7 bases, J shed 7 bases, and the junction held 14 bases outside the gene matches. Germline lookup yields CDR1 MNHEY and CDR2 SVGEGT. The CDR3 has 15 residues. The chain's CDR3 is CASIGGRRTSGTQYF. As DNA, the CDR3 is TGTGCCAGCATCGGGGGAAGGAGAACTAGCGGGACCCAGTACTTC.

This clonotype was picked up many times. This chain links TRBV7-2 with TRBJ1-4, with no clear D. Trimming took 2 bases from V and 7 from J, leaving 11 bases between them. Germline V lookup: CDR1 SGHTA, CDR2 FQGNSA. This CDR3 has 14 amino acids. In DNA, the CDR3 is TGTGCCAGCAGCTTAACGGGTGTGGGTGAAAAACTGTTTTTT. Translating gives CASSLTGVGEKLFF.

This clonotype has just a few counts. DNA for the CDR3: TGCGCCAGCAGCTTGGGACTAGCGGGAACCCGGGAGACCCAGTACTTC. As protein: CASSLGLAGTRETQYF. This chain uses TRBV5-1 with TRBJ2-5; 11 bases are a match to TRBD2. The CDR3 sequence is 16 residues long. CDR1 is SGHRS, CDR2 YFSETQ, per germline. J gave up 5 bases and V 0 bases, and 6 bases lay outside the gene matches.

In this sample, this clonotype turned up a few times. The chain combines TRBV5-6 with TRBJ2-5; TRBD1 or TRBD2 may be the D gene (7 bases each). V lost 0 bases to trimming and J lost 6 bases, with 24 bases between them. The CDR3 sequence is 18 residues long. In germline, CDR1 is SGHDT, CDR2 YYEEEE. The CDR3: CASSLDFRGGGSWKTQYF. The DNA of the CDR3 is TGTGCCAGCAGCTTGGATTTTCGGGGAGGGGGCTCCTGGAAGACCCAGTACTTC. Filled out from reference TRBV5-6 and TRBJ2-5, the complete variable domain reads DAGVTQSPTHLIKTRGQQVTLRCSPKSGHDTVSWYQQALGQGPQFIFQYYEEEERQRGNFPDRFSGHQFPNYSSELNVNALLLGDSALYLCASSLDFRGGGSWKTQYFGPGTRLLVL.

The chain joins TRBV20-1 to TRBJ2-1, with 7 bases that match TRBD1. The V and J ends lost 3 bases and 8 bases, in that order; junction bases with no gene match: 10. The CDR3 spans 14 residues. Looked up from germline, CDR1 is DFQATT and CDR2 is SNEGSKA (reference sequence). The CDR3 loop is CSASSRGLRDEQFF. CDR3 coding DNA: TGCAGTGCTAGCTCCAGGGGGTTGAGGGATGAGCAGTTCTTC.

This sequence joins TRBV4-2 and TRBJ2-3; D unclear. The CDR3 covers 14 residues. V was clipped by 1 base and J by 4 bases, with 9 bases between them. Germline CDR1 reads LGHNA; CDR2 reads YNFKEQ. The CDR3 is CASSQGRKSDTQYF. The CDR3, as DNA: TGTGCCAGCAGCCAAGGAAGGAAATCAGATACGCAGTATTTT.

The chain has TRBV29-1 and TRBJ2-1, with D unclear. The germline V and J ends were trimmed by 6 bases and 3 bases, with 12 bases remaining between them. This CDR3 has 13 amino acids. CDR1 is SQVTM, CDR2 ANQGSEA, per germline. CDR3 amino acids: CSVLTARYNEQFF. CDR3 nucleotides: TGCAGCGTGCTGACCGCTCGCTACAATGAGCAGTTCTTC.

CDR3 loop: CASSVFQGTGELFF. The CDR3, as DNA: TGTGCCAGCAGCGTCTTTCAGGGGACCGGGGAGCTGTTTTTT. The V gene is TRBV9, the J gene TRBJ2-2, with D tentatively TRBD1 (6 bases). The germline CDR1 and CDR2 sequences are SGDLS and YYNGEE. The germline V and J ends were trimmed by 2 bases and 5 bases, with 10 bases remaining between them. The CDR3 covers 14 residues.

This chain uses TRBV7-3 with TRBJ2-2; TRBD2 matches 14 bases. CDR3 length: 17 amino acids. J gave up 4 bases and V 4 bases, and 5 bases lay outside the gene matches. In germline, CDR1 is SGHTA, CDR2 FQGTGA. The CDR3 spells CASSSGLAGASTGELFF. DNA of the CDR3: TGTGCCAGCAGCTCGGGACTAGCGGGAGCGTCCACCGGGGAGCTGTTTTTT.

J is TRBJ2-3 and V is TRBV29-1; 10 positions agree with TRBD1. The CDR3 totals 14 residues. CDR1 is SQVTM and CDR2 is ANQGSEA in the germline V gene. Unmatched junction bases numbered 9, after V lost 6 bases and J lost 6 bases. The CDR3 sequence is CSVVGQGPRDTQYF. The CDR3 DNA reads TGCAGCGTCGTGGGACAGGGGCCCCGCGATACGCAGTATTTT.

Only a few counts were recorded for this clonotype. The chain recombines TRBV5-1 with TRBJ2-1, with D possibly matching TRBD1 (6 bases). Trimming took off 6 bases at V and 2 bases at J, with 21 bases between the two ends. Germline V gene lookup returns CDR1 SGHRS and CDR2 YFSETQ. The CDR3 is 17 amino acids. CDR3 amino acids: CASKLTTGTITYNEQFF. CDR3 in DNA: TGCGCCAGCAAACTAACGACAGGAACCATTACCTACAATGAGCAGTTCTTC.

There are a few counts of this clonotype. CDR3 in DNA: TGCGCCAGCACCTCAAACGGGGGAACAATCTCTAGCACAGATACGCAGTATTTT. Translation: CASTSNGGTISSTDTQYF. The chain uses TRBV4-1 and TRBJ2-3, with TRBD2 as a possible D gene (6 bases). CDR1 is MGHRA and CDR2 is YSYEKL in the germline V gene. The CDR3 sequence is 18 residues long. V shed 7 bases and J shed 0 bases, with 23 bases lying between them.

For the CDR3, the DNA is TGTGCCTGGACCTCATGGGGGTCGACAACAGGGCTTACCTTGAACACCGGGGAGCTGTTTTTT. Translation gives CAWTSWGSTTGLTLNTGELFF. The chain uses TRBV30 and TRBJ2-2; a weak D match, TRBD1 (6 bases). Germline V gene lookup returns CDR1 GTSNPN and CDR2 SVGIG (reference sequence). Trimming left V 4 bases short and J 1 base short, with 31 bases between. CDR3 length equals 21 residues.

The CDR3 sequence is CATELAGGDEQYF. The CDR3 nucleotides are TGTGCCACCGAACTAGCGGGGGGCGACGAGCAGTACTTC. V gene TRBV28 combines with J gene TRBJ2-7; 12 bases agree with TRBD2. CDR1 and CDR2 from the germline V gene are MDHEN and SYDVKM. The CDR3 is made up of 13 amino acids. V was clipped by 10 bases and J by 5 bases; unmatched bases: 6.

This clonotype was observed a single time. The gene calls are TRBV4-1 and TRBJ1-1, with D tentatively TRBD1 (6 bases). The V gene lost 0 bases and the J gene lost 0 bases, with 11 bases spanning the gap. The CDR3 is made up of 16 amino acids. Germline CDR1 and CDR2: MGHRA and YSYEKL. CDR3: CASSQDPGALNTEAFF. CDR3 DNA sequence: TGCGCCAGCAGCCAAGATCCGGGGGCGCTGAACACTGAAGCTTTCTTT.

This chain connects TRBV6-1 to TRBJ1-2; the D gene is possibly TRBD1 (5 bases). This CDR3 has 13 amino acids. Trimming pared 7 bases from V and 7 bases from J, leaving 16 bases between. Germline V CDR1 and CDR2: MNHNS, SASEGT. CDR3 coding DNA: TGTGCCAGCACCCAGGGCAGGGATGGTGGCTACACCTTC. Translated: CASTQGRDGGYTF.

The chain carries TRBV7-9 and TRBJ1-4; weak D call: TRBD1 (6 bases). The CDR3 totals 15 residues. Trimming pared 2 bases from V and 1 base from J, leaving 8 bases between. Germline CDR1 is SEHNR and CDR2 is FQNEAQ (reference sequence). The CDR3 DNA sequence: TGTGCCAGCAGCTTACAGACAGGAACTAATGAAAAACTGTTTTTT. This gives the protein CASSLQTGTNEKLFF.

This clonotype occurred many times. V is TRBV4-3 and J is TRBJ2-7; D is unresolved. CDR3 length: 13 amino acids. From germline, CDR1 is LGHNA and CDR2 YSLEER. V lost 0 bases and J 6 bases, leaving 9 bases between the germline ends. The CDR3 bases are TGCGCCAGCAGCCAAGATCCCTCGGGCGAGCAGTACTTC. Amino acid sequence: CASSQDPSGEQYF.

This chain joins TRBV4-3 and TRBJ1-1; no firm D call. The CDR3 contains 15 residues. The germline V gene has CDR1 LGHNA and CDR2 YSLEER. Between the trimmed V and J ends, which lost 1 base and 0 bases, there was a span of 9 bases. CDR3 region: CASSQVWKLNTEAFF. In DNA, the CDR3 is TGCGCCAGCAGCCAAGTGTGGAAACTGAACACTGAAGCTTTCTTT.

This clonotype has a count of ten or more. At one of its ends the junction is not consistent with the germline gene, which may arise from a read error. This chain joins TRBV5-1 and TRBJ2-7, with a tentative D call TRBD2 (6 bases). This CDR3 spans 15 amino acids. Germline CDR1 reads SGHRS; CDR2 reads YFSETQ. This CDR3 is CASSLGAGGSYEQYF. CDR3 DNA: TGTGCCAGCAGTTTAGGAGCGGGCGGATCCTACGAGCAGTACTTC.

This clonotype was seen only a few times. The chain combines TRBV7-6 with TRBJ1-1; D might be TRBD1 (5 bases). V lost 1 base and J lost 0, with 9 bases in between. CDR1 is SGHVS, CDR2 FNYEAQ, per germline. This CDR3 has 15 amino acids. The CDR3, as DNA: TGTGCCAGCAGCTTAGAGGGGAGCATGAACACTGAAGCTTTCTTT. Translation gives CASSLEGSMNTEAFF.

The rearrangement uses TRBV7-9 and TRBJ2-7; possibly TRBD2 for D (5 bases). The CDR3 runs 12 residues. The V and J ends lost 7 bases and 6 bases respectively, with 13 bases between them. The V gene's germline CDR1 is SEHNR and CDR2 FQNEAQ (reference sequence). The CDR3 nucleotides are TGTGCCAGCACCCAGGACTGGGGCGAGCAGTACTTC. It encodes CASTQDWGEQYF.

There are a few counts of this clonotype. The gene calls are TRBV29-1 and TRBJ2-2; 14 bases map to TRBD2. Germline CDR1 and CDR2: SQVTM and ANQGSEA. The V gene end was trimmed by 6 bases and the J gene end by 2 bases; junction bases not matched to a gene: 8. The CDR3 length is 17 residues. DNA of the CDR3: TGCAGCGTGGCCGGGACTAGCGGGGGATCAAACACCGGGGAGCTGTTTTTT. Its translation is CSVAGTSGGSNTGELFF.

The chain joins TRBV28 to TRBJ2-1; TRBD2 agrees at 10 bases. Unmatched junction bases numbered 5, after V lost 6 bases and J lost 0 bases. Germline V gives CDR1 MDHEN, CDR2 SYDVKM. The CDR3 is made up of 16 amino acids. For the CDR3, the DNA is TGTGCCAGCAGGACTAGCGGGTCCCTCTCCTACAATGAGCAGTTCTTC. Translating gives CASRTSGSLSYNEQFF.